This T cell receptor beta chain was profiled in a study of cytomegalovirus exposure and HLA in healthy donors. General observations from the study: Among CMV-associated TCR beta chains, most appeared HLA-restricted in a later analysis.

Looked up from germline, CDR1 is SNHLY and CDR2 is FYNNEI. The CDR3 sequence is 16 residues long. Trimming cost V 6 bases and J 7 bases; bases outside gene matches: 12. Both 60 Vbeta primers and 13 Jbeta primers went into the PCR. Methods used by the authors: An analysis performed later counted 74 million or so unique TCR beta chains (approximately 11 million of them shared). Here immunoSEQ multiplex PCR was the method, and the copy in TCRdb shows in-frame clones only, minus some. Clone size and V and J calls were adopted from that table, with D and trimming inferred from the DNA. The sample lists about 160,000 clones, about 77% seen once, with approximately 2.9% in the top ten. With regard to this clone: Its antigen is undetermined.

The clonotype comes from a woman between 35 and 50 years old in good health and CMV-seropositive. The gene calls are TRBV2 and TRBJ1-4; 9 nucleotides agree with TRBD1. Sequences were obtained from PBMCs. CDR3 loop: CASSAALQGAGEKLFF. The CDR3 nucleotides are TGTGCCAGCAGCGCGGCGCTACAGGGGGCTGGTGAAAAACTGTTTTTT. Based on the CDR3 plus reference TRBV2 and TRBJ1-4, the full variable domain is EPEVTQTPSHQVTQMGQEVILRCVPISNHLYFYWYRQILGQKVEFLVSFYNNEISEKSEIFDDQFSVERPDGSNFTLKIRSTKLEDSAMYFCASSAALQGAGEKLFFGSGTQLSVL.